This T cell receptor beta chain was sequenced during a study of CXCR3-negative and CXCR3-positive naive CD8 T cells. Whole-study results and caveats: Relative to CXCR3-negative naive cells, CXCR3-positive naive cells had more hydrophobic TRB CDR3s. High diversity, comparable across both naive subsets, contrasted with much lower diversity in memory CD8+ cells.

UMI-tagged TRB cDNA libraries were built via 5' RACE. TCRdb reprocessed the 5' RACE reads and reports one entry per CDR3 protein, with no DNA. The record lists about 120,000 distinct CDR3 sequences, of which the ten most abundant hold 0.36%. About this clonotype: The antigen remains undetermined.

From germline, CDR1 is SGHVS and CDR2 FNYEAQ. The CDR3 has 19 residues. The sample comprised naive CXCR3+ CD8+ T cells from blood. The subset here: CD45RO-CCR7+CD27+CD95- naive CD8+ T cells expressing CXCR3 (TNR3+). The rearrangement joins TRBV7-6 to TRBJ2-1; no DNA is available, so the TRBD2 call from TCRdb remains unchecked. The sequence came from a human donor in good health. Some clones in this sample may be carry-over from other donors' samples. The CDR3 loop reads CASSLPGLAGRRVDNEQFF.